These 24 T cell receptor beta chains were all obtained from the same sample, sequenced in a study of blood T cells in healthy people across ages. With a J-beta primer mix and a sample-barcoded 5' primer, a second PCR ran 7 to 11 cycles. TCRdb called the 5' RACE reads again in MiXCR, with one record for every CDR3 protein. The table shows around 780,000 distinct CDR3 sequences, with about 26% occurring only once. This sample was shared with a second study, whose subject was T cells of mothers and their children.

Sequences were obtained from blood. These TCRs come from a boy aged 5-17 years in good health.

At least ten counts were recorded for this clonotype. This rearrangement joins TRBV7-7 to TRBJ2-5; the D call may be TRBD1 or TRBD2 (6 bases each). In germline, CDR1 is SSHAT, CDR2 FNYEAQ (reference sequence). V dropped 5 bases and J dropped 7 bases, with 23 bases sitting between them. The CDR3 contains 16 residues. The CDR3, as DNA: TGTGCCAGCAGCCCGCGCCCACTGGGGTCGGGGGCGACCCAGTACTTC. Translating gives CASSPRPLGSGATQYF.

This chain links TRBV15 with TRBJ2-3; TRBD1 is a possible D gene (5 bases). This CDR3 has 14 residues. CDR1 and CDR2 from the germline V gene are LNHNV and YYDKDF (reference sequence). Trimming removed 3 bases from V and 8 bases from J, with 15 bases in between. CDR3 region: CATSSYPREGTQYF. The DNA of the CDR3 is TGTGCCACCAGCAGCTACCCCAGGGAAGGTACGCAGTATTTT.

This chain links TRBV20-1 with TRBJ2-1, with 8 positions matching TRBD1. This CDR3 comprises 14 residues. V lost 3 bases to trimming and J lost 4 bases; unmatched junction nucleotides: 5. Looked up from germline, CDR1 is DFQATT and CDR2 is SNEGSKA (reference sequence). For the CDR3, the DNA is TGCAGTGCTAGGGGCAGGGGGCTGTACAATGAGCAGTTCTTC. Protein: CSARGRGLYNEQFF.

Concerning this clonotype: Germline is not matched at one junction end, which may reflect a read error. This rearrangement joins TRBV5-1 to TRBJ1-5; TRBD1 aligns across 7 bases. CDR1 and CDR2 from the germline V gene are SGHRS and YFSETQ. The CDR3 is 15 amino acids. The CDR3 sequence: CASSLGGQKNQPHHF. The CDR3, as DNA: TGCGCCAGCAGCTTGGGGGGACAGAAGAATCAGCCCCATCATTTT. Full variable domain (remainder filled in from reference TRBV5-1 and TRBJ1-5): KAGVTQTPRYLIKTRGQQVTLSCSPISGHRSVSWYQQTPGQGLQFLFEYFSETQRNKGNFPGRFSGRQFSNSRSEMNVSTLELGDSALYLCASSLGGQKNQPHHFGDGTRLSIL.

This clonotype has just a few counts. This rearrangement joins TRBV5-5 to TRBJ1-4; no firm D call. Deletions cut 1 base from V and 4 bases from J, with 8 bases between. Germline values: CDR1 SGHKS, CDR2 YYEKEE (reference sequence). CDR3 size: 14 residues. The CDR3 reads CASSLLTDNEKLFF. The CDR3 nucleotides are TGTGCCAGCAGCTTGCTAACAGATAATGAAAAACTGTTTTTT.

The chain couples TRBV5-1 to TRBJ2-3; no reliable D call. Trimming stripped 0 bases from V and 2 bases from J, with 10 bases between. From germline, CDR1 is SGHRS and CDR2 YFSETQ. CDR3 size: 15 residues. This CDR3 reads CASSLGVYPTDTQYF. DNA of the CDR3: TGCGCCAGCAGCTTGGGCGTTTACCCCACAGATACGCAGTATTTT.

This clonotype was picked up a small number of times. V is TRBV7-6 and J is TRBJ1-4; D not resolved. V was cut by 5 bases and J by 8 bases, with 15 bases left in between. Looked up from germline, CDR1 is SGHVS and CDR2 is FNYEAQ. The CDR3 covers 14 residues. The CDR3 loop reads CASSPDVGGEKLFF. Written as DNA, the CDR3 is TGTGCCAGCAGCCCGGACGTTGGAGGAGAAAAACTGTTTTTT.

This clonotype has a count of ten or more. The V and J genes are TRBV11-2 and TRBJ2-1; possibly TRBD1 or TRBD2 for D (5 bases each). Per germline, CDR1 SGHAT and CDR2 FQNNGV. The CDR3 is 15 residues long. Between the trimmed V and J ends, which lost 0 bases and 2 bases, there was a span of 8 bases. CDR3 sequence reads: CASSLDRGPYNEQFF. CDR3 bases: TGTGCCAGCAGCTTAGACCGGGGCCCCTACAATGAGCAGTTCTTC.

This chain uses TRBV20-1 with TRBJ2-7; TRBD2 is a possible D gene (7 bases). Between the trimmed V and J ends, which lost 6 bases and 4 bases, there was a span of 19 bases. The germline V gene encodes CDR1 DFQATT and CDR2 SNEGSKA (reference sequence). The CDR3 length is 14 residues. In nucleotides, the CDR3 is TGCAGTGCCTGGAGGGGGGGGTCCCTTTACGAGCAGTACTTC. Translating gives CSAWRGGSLYEQYF.

The chain recombines TRBV7-6 with TRBJ2-4; D is unclear. The CDR3 extends over 16 amino acids. Germline-derived CDR1 and CDR2 are SGHVS and FNYEAQ. The V gene lost 5 bases and the J gene lost 4 bases, with 18 bases spanning the gap. CDR3 in DNA: TGTGCCAGCAGCCCCAATACTCACATACGAAAAAACATTCAGTACTTC. It is translated as CASSPNTHIRKNIQYF.

This clonotype was detected a few times. This sequence joins TRBV25-1 and TRBJ1-1; D might be TRBD1 (6 bases). Germline V gene data show CDR1 as MGHDK and CDR2 as SYGVNS. Between the trimmed V and J ends, which lost 3 bases and 2 bases, there was a span of 13 bases. This CDR3 has 15 amino acids. The CDR3 DNA sequence: TGTGCCAGCAGTGATACAAGGGGGATCAACACTGAAGCTTTCTTT. Its translation is CASSDTRGINTEAFF.

This chain uses TRBV25-1 with TRBJ1-4; D not resolved. The CDR3 spans 15 residues. Germline V CDR1 and CDR2: MGHDK, SYGVNS. The germline V and J ends were trimmed by 2 bases and 0 bases, with 7 bases remaining between them. The CDR3 DNA is TGTGCCAGCAGTGAACGGGGTGCAACTAATGAAAAACTGTTTTTT. Protein: CASSERGATNEKLFF.

This clonotype has at least ten counts. The chain uses TRBV6-5 and TRBJ1-2; tentatively, D is TRBD1 (5 bases). Trimming left V 6 bases short and J 4 bases short, with 15 bases between. The CDR3 contains 14 residues. The germline V gene has CDR1 MNHEY and CDR2 SVGAGI. The chain's CDR3 is CASRAADRVYGYTF. The CDR3 region has the DNA TGTGCCAGCAGGGCAGCCGACAGAGTCTATGGCTACACCTTC.

The genes are TRBV14 and TRBJ2-1; unclear D gene. This CDR3 region has 15 residues. V lost 1 base to trimming and J lost 0 bases, with 7 bases between them. CDR1 and CDR2 from the germline V gene are SGHDN and FVKESK. The CDR3 here is CASSQGARSYNEQFF. The CDR3, as DNA: TGTGCCAGCAGCCAAGGGGCACGCTCCTACAATGAGCAGTTCTTC. Using reference TRBV14 and TRBJ2-1 for the parts outside the CDR3, the full variable domain is EAGVTQFPSHSVIEKGQTVTLRCDPISGHDNLYWYRRVMGKEIKFLLHFVKESKQDESGMPNNRFLAERTGGTYSTLKVQPAELEDSGVYFCASSQGARSYNEQFFGPGTRLTVL.

This clonotype has just a few counts. The chain is built from TRBV20-1 and TRBJ2-5; 8 nucleotides agree with TRBD2. The junction had 6 bases not matched to a gene; V was cut back by 6 bases and J by 0 bases. The CDR3 loop spans 14 amino acids. Germline values: CDR1 DFQATT, CDR2 SNEGSKA (reference sequence). CDR3 sequence (DNA): TGCAGTGCCCGCCCAGCGGGGGACCAAGAGACCCAGTACTTC. This gives the protein CSARPAGDQETQYF.

V is TRBV18 and J is TRBJ2-5; perhaps TRBD2 as D (7 bases). The J call could be wrong; TRBJ2-7 is a better fit for the DNA end. The CDR3 covers 15 residues. The V gene's germline CDR1 is KGHSH and CDR2 LQKENI. The CDR3 region is CASSPGGGLSYEQYF. The CDR3 DNA reads as TGTGCCAGCTCACCGGGGGGGGGCCTCTCCTACGAGCAGTACTTC.

The chain has TRBV5-4 and TRBJ2-4, with a possible D match to TRBD1 (6 bases). CDR1 is SGHNT and CDR2 is YYREEE in the germline V gene (reference sequence). With 4 bases removed from V and 3 bases from J, the gap between germline ends came to 17 bases. CDR3 size: 16 residues. The CDR3 DNA follows: TGTGCCAGCAGCAATATCACAGGGTTTGGCAAAAACATTCAGTACTTC. Protein sequence: CASSNITGFGKNIQYF.

This sequence joins TRBV29-1 and TRBJ2-3, with D tentatively TRBD2 (5 bases). Trimming removed 3 bases from V and 4 bases from J, with 14 bases in between. This CDR3 contains 14 residues. Per germline, CDR1 SQVTM and CDR2 ANQGSEA. The CDR3 DNA follows: TGCAGCGTTGACAGCCCTTCGAGGGCAGATACGCAGTATTTT. Protein: CSVDSPSRADTQYF.

The rearrangement joins TRBV18 to TRBJ2-7, with D possibly being TRBD2 (6 bases). With 3 bases removed from V and 7 bases from J, the gap between germline ends came to 19 bases. This CDR3 spans 15 amino acids. CDR1 and CDR2 (germline): KGHSH, LQKENI. The DNA of the CDR3 is TGTGCCAGCTCACCGGTCGCCGGCGGGGCCGGGGAGCAGTACTTC. Translation gives CASSPVAGGAGEQYF.

The chain has TRBV25-1 and TRBJ2-2, with 10 bases that match TRBD1. Germline values: CDR1 MGHDK, CDR2 SYGVNS. The CDR3 is 14 residues long. V trimming: 4 bases; J trimming: 7 bases; junction bases outside the gene matches: 3. CDR3 DNA sequence: TGTGCCAGCAGTGCGGACAGGGGGGACGGGGAGCTGTTTTTT. Protein sequence: CASSADRGDGELFF.

This clonotype was seen only a few times. The chain carries TRBV7-9 and TRBJ2-7; D is uncertain. This CDR3 is built from 13 residues. V was clipped by 0 bases and J by 2 bases, with 5 bases between them. Germline V gene sequence: CDR1 SEHNR, CDR2 FQNEAQ (reference sequence). CDR3 DNA sequence: TGTGCCAGCAGCTTAGCCCCGACCTACGAGCAGTACTTC. This gives the protein CASSLAPTYEQYF. Full variable domain (rest looked up from reference TRBV7-9 and TRBJ2-7): DTGVSQNPRHKITKRGQNVTFRCDPISEHNRLYWYRQTLGQGPEFLTYFQNEAQLEKSRLLSDRFSAERPKGSFSTLEIQRTEQGDSAMYLCASSLAPTYEQYFGPGTRLTVT.

This clonotype showed up just a few times. The chain has TRBV28 and TRBJ1-2, with D uncertain. Trimming left V 3 bases short and J 8 bases short, with 13 bases between. Germline CDR1 reads MDHEN; CDR2 reads SYDVKM. This CDR3 has 13 amino acids. CDR3 nucleotides: TGTGCCAGCAGTTTGCCCCGGCGGGCGGGCTACACCTTC. Residues: CASSLPRRAGYTF.

V is TRBV7-9 and J is TRBJ2-7, with D tentatively TRBD1 (6 bases). This CDR3 region has 15 residues. CDR1 SEHNR and CDR2 FQNEAQ come from the germline V gene (reference sequence). V lost 1 base and J 2 bases, leaving 12 bases between the germline ends. The CDR3 protein is CASSLVGTLTYEQYF. The DNA of the CDR3 is TGTGCCAGCAGCTTAGTAGGGACACTTACCTACGAGCAGTACTTC.

The chain employs TRBV4-2 and TRBJ2-5; D is uncertain. The CDR3 covers 14 residues. Looked up from germline, CDR1 is LGHNA and CDR2 is YNFKEQ. Trimming removed 0 bases from V and 5 bases from J, with 10 bases in between. The CDR3 protein is CASSQDPSAETQYF. CDR3 sequence (DNA): TGTGCCAGCAGCCAAGATCCCAGCGCGGAGACCCAGTACTTC.